This passage covers 22 T cell receptor beta chains from one sample sequenced in a study of T cell repertoires in cytomegalovirus infection. TCRdb analysed the reads with MiXCR anew, one entry per CDR3 protein. The sample lists approximately 500,000 distinct CDR3 sequences; 16% were seen once. Sequences were obtained from CD8+ T cells from PBMCs. These receptors all come from a human donor in good health (CMV status not recorded). Some clones in this sample may be carry-over from other donors' samples.

The chain is built from TRBV7-9 and TRBJ1-1; the D is unclear. Per germline, CDR1 SEHNR and CDR2 FQNEAQ (reference sequence). This CDR3 region has 15 residues. V shed 5 bases and J shed 1 base, with 14 bases lying between them. The DNA for the CDR3 is TGTGCCAGCAGCCTCGCGGGGTCCGGGAACACTGAAGCTTTCTTT. Its protein product is CASSLAGSGNTEAFF.

This clonotype was seen at least ten times. The V call is TRBV28, the J call TRBJ2-7, with 7 bases lining up with TRBD1. The V and J ends lost 6 bases and 2 bases, in that order; junction bases with no gene match: 10. Germline V gene data show CDR1 as MDHEN and CDR2 as SYDVKM. The CDR3 is made up of 15 amino acids. The CDR3 region is CASREQGSWTYEQYF. The CDR3 nucleotides read TGTGCCAGCAGGGAACAGGGGTCATGGACCTACGAGCAGTACTTC. Based on the CDR3 plus reference TRBV28 and TRBJ2-7, the full variable domain is DVKVTQSSRYLVKRTGEKVFLECVQDMDHENMFWYRQDPGLGLRLIYFSYDVKMKEKGDIPEGYSVSREKKERFSLILESASTNQTSMYLCASREQGSWTYEQYFGPGTRLTVT.

Only a few counts were recorded for this clonotype. V and J are TRBV9 and TRBJ1-1, with D unclear. The V end was cut by 0 bases, the J end by 5 bases, with 8 bases between. Germline CDR1 SGDLS, CDR2 YYNGEE. The CDR3 spans 13 residues. In DNA, the CDR3 is TGTGCCAGCAGCGTAGGGGGTCGGACTGAAGCTTTCTTT. It specifies CASSVGGRTEAFF.

This clonotype was found a few times. This chain links TRBV24-1 with TRBJ2-2; 10 bases align to TRBD2. J lost 1 base, V lost 4 bases, and 11 bases had no gene match. This CDR3 contains 19 residues. The germline V gene has CDR1 KGHDR and CDR2 SFDVKD. The CDR3 reads CATSDSGLAAKGNTGELFF. For the CDR3, the DNA is TGTGCCACCAGTGACAGCGGACTAGCGGCGAAGGGGAACACCGGGGAGCTGTTTTTT.

Remarks on this clonotype: A much larger clonotype is one base distant, so this may be a read error. The rearrangement links TRBV6-1 to TRBJ2-3; the D is unclear. The CDR3 length is 10 residues. Germline-derived CDR1 and CDR2 are MNHNS and SASEGT. CDR3 region: CDSSKDTQYF. Here the CDR3 DNA reads TGTGACAGCAGCAAGGATACGCAGTATTTT.

The table lists this clonotype with many counts. The chain has TRBV6-5 and TRBJ2-2; 10 bases are a match to TRBD2. This CDR3 is 19 amino acids long. Germline CDR1 MNHEY, CDR2 SVGAGI. V lost 0 bases, J lost 6 bases, and 13 bases stayed unmatched. In DNA form, the CDR3 reads TGTGCCAGCAGTTACTCTCTCCAGCGGGGGGGCATGGGCGCCGGGGAGCTGTTTTTT. This encodes CASSYSLQRGGMGAGELFF.

This clonotype has just a few counts. The chain is built from TRBV10-2 and TRBJ2-7; the match to TRBD1 covers 8 bases. The germline gives CDR1 WSHSY, CDR2 SAAADI. The trim removed 6 bases at V and 0 bases at J, leaving 7 bases unmatched. The length of the CDR3 is 15 residues. The CDR3 sequence: CASRVGTGNSYEQYF. The CDR3 DNA is TGCGCCAGCAGAGTAGGGACAGGCAACTCCTACGAGCAGTACTTC.

This clonotype was recorded at least ten times. The chain joins TRBV28 to TRBJ2-7, with D maybe TRBD2 (5 bases). Germline values: CDR1 MDHEN, CDR2 SYDVKM. Trimming took off 5 bases at V and 2 bases at J, with 13 bases between the two ends. The CDR3 is 14 amino acids. CDR3 sequence (DNA): TGTGCCAGCAGTACCCGGACTTATACCTACGAGCAGTACTTC. Its translation is CASSTRTYTYEQYF.

This clonotype has ten or more counts. This rearrangement joins TRBV2 to TRBJ1-5; D unclear. Germline CDR1 SNHLY, CDR2 FYNNEI. This CDR3 contains 14 residues. Between the trimmed V and J ends, which lost 4 bases and 0 bases, there was a span of 7 bases. The CDR3 reads CASSGGYSNQPQHF. CDR3 sequence (DNA): TGTGCCAGCAGTGGAGGGTATAGCAATCAGCCCCAGCATTTT.

The V call is TRBV18, the J call TRBJ2-1; D might be TRBD1 or TRBD2, each matching 5 bases. CDR1 is KGHSH and CDR2 is LQKENI in the germline V gene. V lost 4 bases, J lost 5 bases, and 18 bases lay in between. CDR3 length: 16 residues. The CDR3 loop is CASSLMGRRPDNEQFF. The DNA of the CDR3 is TGTGCCAGCTCACTTATGGGACGGCGACCGGACAATGAGCAGTTCTTC.

The rearrangement uses TRBV28 and TRBJ1-4, with 8 positions matching TRBD1. Per germline, CDR1 MDHEN and CDR2 SYDVKM. Trimming cost V 4 bases and J 0 bases; bases outside gene matches: 4. This CDR3 contains 16 residues. The CDR3 DNA follows: TGTGCCAGCAGTTCCAGGGGGCGCGCAACTAATGAAAAACTGTTTTTT. Its protein is CASSSRGRATNEKLFF.

This clonotype has only a few counts. This rearrangement joins TRBV4-2 to TRBJ2-2, with a tentative D call TRBD1 (7 bases). CDR3 length equals 16 residues. Between the trimmed V and J ends, which lost 3 bases and 2 bases, there was a span of 13 bases. The germline CDR1 and CDR2 sequences are LGHNA and YNFKEQ. CDR3 in amino acids: CASSQGGQINTGELFF. Written as DNA, the CDR3 is TGTGCCAGCAGCCAGGGGGGACAGATCAACACCGGGGAGCTGTTTTTT.

This clonotype occurred many times. This chain links TRBV7-3 with TRBJ2-1; D is unresolved. Trimming shortened V by 4 bases and J by 4 bases, and 14 bases separated the two germline ends. This CDR3 has 15 amino acids. Germline lookup yields CDR1 SGHTA and CDR2 FQGTGA. This CDR3 reads CASSYLPSLYNEQFF. CDR3 DNA sequence: TGTGCCAGCAGCTATTTGCCTTCTCTGTACAATGAGCAGTTCTTC.

As regards this clonotype: A read error may explain this, as a much larger clone is one base away. V and J are TRBV29-1 and TRBJ2-2; TRBD1 matches at 8 bases. CDR1 is SQVTM, CDR2 ANQGSEA, per germline. Germline trimming cut 6 bases from V and 10 bases from J; bases unmatched to any gene: 13. The CDR3 runs 14 residues. CDR3 protein: CSVAGTGYHVELFF. CDR3 in DNA: TGCAGCGTCGCCGGGACAGGCTATCACGTGGAGCTGTTTTTT.

The genes are TRBV3-1 and TRBJ2-7; D perhaps matches TRBD2 (5 bases). CDR3 size: 14 residues. The germline V gene has CDR1 LGHDT and CDR2 YNNKEL (reference sequence). Trimming removed 1 base from V and 2 bases from J, with 9 bases in between. The CDR3: CASSQVDGTYEQYF. The CDR3 DNA reads TGTGCCAGCAGCCAAGTGGACGGGACCTACGAGCAGTACTTC.

A word on this clonotype: One end of the junction fails to match germline, which may point to a read error. The chain recombines TRBV7-8 with TRBJ2-2; no definite D call. The CDR3 length is 16 residues. CDR1 is SGHVS and CDR2 is FQNEAQ in the germline V gene. CDR3 residues: CASSPLSGANTGELFF. The CDR3 region has the DNA TGCGCCAGCAGCCCTCTGTCTGGAGCAAACACCGGGGAGCTGTTTTTT.

This clonotype has a handful of counts. V usage is TRBV27 and J usage is TRBJ2-7; either TRBD1 or TRBD2 may fit D (5 bases each). The germline V gene encodes CDR1 MNHEY and CDR2 SMNVEV (reference sequence). CDR3 size: 15 residues. Between the trimmed V and J ends, which lost 5 bases and 3 bases, there was a span of 17 bases. The CDR3, as DNA: TGTGCCAGCAGTCTCTCATCTGGGGCGGGCTACGAGCAGTACTTC. This sequence encodes CASSLSSGAGYEQYF.

This clonotype was observed a handful of times. The chain links TRBV9 to TRBJ1-1; D unresolved. The germline CDR1 and CDR2 sequences are SGDLS and YYNGEE. V was cut by 2 bases and J by 5 bases, with 10 bases left in between. This CDR3 has 13 amino acids. For the CDR3, the DNA is TGTGCCAGCAGCGTCTCGGGAGGGACTGAAGCTTTCTTT. Its translation is CASSVSGGTEAFF.

This clonotype was counted only a few times. The chain joins TRBV20-1 to TRBJ2-7; D assignment may be TRBD1 or TRBD2 (5 bases each). CDR3 length: 13 residues. Trimming removed 0 bases at V and 1 base at J, with 7 bases between. The germline CDR1 and CDR2 sequences are DFQATT and SNEGSKA (reference sequence). The CDR3 nucleotides read TGCAGTGCTAGAGATGAGGGGTCCTACGAGCAGTACTTC. It yields the protein CSARDEGSYEQYF.

This clonotype was recorded at least ten times. This sequence joins TRBV6-6 and TRBJ2-1; 8 positions match TRBD2. Germline assignment: CDR1 MNHNY and CDR2 SVGAGI (reference sequence). The CDR3 runs to 14 residues. V shed 7 bases and J 5 bases; nucleotides not matched to a gene: 7. CDR3: CASTWGGLDNEQFF. The CDR3 nucleotides read TGTGCCAGCACTTGGGGGGGACTAGACAATGAGCAGTTCTTC.

V usage is TRBV20-1 and J usage is TRBJ2-5, with 11 bases that match TRBD2. V lost 2 bases and J lost 5; bases outside the gene matches: 16. Germline V gives CDR1 DFQATT, CDR2 SNEGSKA (reference sequence). CDR3 size: 18 residues. The CDR3 here is CSARSQRIAGGQGETQYF. Written as DNA, the CDR3 is TGCAGTGCTAGATCCCAACGTATAGCGGGGGGGCAAGGGGAGACCCAGTACTTC.

This clonotype was seen only a few times. The CDR3 sequence: CASSWVINQPQHF. For the CDR3, the DNA is TGTGCCAGCAGCTGGGTGATAAATCAGCCCCAGCATTTT. The V call is TRBV5-5, the J call TRBJ1-5; no reliable D call. CDR3 size: 13 residues. Per the germline V gene, CDR1 is SGHKS and CDR2 is YYEKEE (reference sequence). Deletions cut 3 bases from V and 4 bases from J, with 8 bases between.